This is a list of T cell receptor beta chains from one sample in a study of T cells in Graves' hyperthyroidism and ophthalmopathy. MiXCR was run by TCRdb on the multiplex PCR reads, yielding one entry per CDR3 protein. This table holds 550,000 to 800,000 distinct CDR3 sequences, about 15% found once. Sequencing was done on a sample of blood. The receptors shown here come from a man between 18 and 29 years old with Graves' hyperthyroidism. CDR3s include the opening cysteine and the closing phenylalanine or tryptophan.

TRBV19 | CASRPRDRGTYEQYF
TRBV28 | CASSSDSPALYGTGELFF
TRBV2 | CASSGSRDRYSNQPQHF
TRBV5-8 | CASSLAAASYQPQHF
TRBV6-1 | CASRYREIQPQHF
TRBV7-9 | CASSRRTGDGIGAFF
TRBV7-2 | CASSEGLAGIGELFF
TRBV28 | CASVNRGRTEQYF
TRBV5-4 | CASTLDRDNEKLFF
TRBV5-6 | CASSFWLFRNQPQHF
TRBV15 | CATSSPGSSYNEQFF
TRBV19 | CASTPGGGTGELFF
TRBV14 | CASSQERGQGAGYKNIQYF
TRBV6-6 | CASSYPRSTSTDTQYF
TRBV7-9 | CASSLTDSSYEQYF